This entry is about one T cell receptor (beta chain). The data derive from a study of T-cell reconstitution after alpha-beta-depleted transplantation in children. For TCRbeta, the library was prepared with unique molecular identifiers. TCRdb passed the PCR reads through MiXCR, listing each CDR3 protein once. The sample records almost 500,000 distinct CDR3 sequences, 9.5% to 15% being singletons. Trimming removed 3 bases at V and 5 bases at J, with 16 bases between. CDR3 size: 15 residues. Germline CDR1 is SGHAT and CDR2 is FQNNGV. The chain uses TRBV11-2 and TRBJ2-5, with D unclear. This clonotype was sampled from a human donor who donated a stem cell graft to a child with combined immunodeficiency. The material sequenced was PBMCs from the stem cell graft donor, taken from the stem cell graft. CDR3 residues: CASSFYRQTSETQYF. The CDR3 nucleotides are TGTGCCAGCAGCTTTTACCGACAAACGAGTGAGACCCAGTACTTC.